Presented here are 12 T cell receptor beta chains from one specimen sequenced in a study of blood T cells in healthy people across ages. A second PCR of 7 to 11 cycles used a sample-barcoded 5' primer and a J-beta primer mix. TCRdb fed the 5' RACE reads into MiXCR, producing one record per CDR3 protein. The table has about 1.6 million distinct CDR3 sequences, around 35% seen once. The sequenced sample consisted of blood. These receptors originate from a woman aged 25 to 39 in good health.

This clonotype was observed many times. The V call is TRBV20-1, the J call TRBJ2-1; 7 bases are shared with TRBD2. The CDR3 is 16 amino acids. Germline CDR1 reads DFQATT; CDR2 reads SNEGSKA (reference sequence). With 3 bases clipped from V and 0 bases from J, the junction kept 8 bases outside the gene matches. CDR3 region: CSASSREEGSYNEQFF. The CDR3 DNA sequence: TGCAGTGCTAGTAGTCGGGAGGAGGGCTCCTACAATGAGCAGTTCTTC.

This clonotype was recorded only once. The J gene is TRBJ1-1, the V gene TRBV15; D is uncertain. V was trimmed by 1 base and J by 5 bases, leaving 5 bases between them. The CDR3 has 12 amino acids. The germline CDR1 and CDR2 sequences are LNHNV and YYDKDF (reference sequence). The DNA for the CDR3 is TGTGCCACCAGCAGAGGGTGGACTGAAGCTTTCTTT. Protein: CATSRGWTEAFF.

This clonotype was observed a few times. The chain joins TRBV20-1 to TRBJ2-7; TRBD2 is a possible D gene (7 bases). Germline values: CDR1 DFQATT, CDR2 SNEGSKA (reference sequence). This CDR3 region has 13 residues. Trimming left V 3 bases short and J 6 bases short, with 15 bases between. The CDR3, as DNA: TGCAGTGCTAGCCTGGGGGGGCGTCTCGAGCAGTACTTC. Its translation is CSASLGGRLEQYF.

The rearrangement joins TRBV5-1 to TRBJ2-3; no reliable D call. The CDR3 consists of 14 residues. From germline, CDR1 is SGHRS and CDR2 YFSETQ. V shed 4 bases and J shed 2 bases, with 11 bases lying between them. CDR3 coding DNA: TGCGCCAGCAGCCCGCTGGACCTCACAGATACGCAGTATTTT. It is translated as CASSPLDLTDTQYF. The complete variable domain, with remaining parts taken from reference TRBV5-1 and TRBJ2-3, reads KAGVTQTPRYLIKTRGQQVTLSCSPISGHRSVSWYQQTPGQGLQFLFEYFSETQRNKGNFPGRFSGRQFSNSRSEMNVSTLELGDSALYLCASSPLDLTDTQYFGPGTRLTVL.

This clonotype was picked up a small number of times. CDR3 DNA sequence: TGCAGTGCTAGAGACAGAACGGGTCGGGCCTACGAGCAGTACTTC. Amino acids: CSARDRTGRAYEQYF. J is TRBJ2-5 and V is TRBV20-1; D unresolved. Gene TRBJ2-7 matches the end of the DNA better, so the J call may be wrong. This CDR3 is built from 15 residues. Per the germline V gene, CDR1 is DFQATT and CDR2 is SNEGSKA (reference sequence).

This clonotype was found once. The chain couples TRBV18 to TRBJ2-2; 10 bases fit TRBD1. CDR1 and CDR2 (germline): KGHSH, LQKENI. The CDR3 totals 15 residues. V lost 2 bases to trimming and J lost 7 bases; unmatched junction nucleotides: 4. This CDR3 is CASSPWTGGIGELFF. The CDR3, as DNA: TGTGCCAGCTCACCATGGACAGGGGGAATCGGGGAGCTGTTTTTT.

The CDR3 nucleotides read TGTGCCATTAGAAGGGACAGTCGATACGAGCAGTACTTC. This sequence encodes CAIRRDSRYEQYF. The chain links TRBV27 to TRBJ2-7; the match to TRBD1 covers 7 bases. J gave up 4 bases and V 10 bases, and 10 bases lay outside the gene matches. In germline, CDR1 is MNHEY, CDR2 SMNVEV (reference sequence). This CDR3 contains 13 residues.

The gene calls are TRBV2 and TRBJ2-7; possible D gene TRBD1, 8 bases. Trimming removed 7 bases at V and 2 bases at J, with 24 bases between. Germline V gives CDR1 SNHLY, CDR2 FYNNEI. The CDR3 has 17 residues. As DNA, the CDR3 is TGTGCCAGCAAAGGCGGGACGGGGGGACAGGCCACCTACGAGCAGTACTTC. It specifies CASKGGTGGQATYEQYF.

At least ten counts were recorded for this clonotype. One end of the junction is discordant with germline, which a read error may explain. The chain has TRBV5-1 and TRBJ2-3; TRBD2 aligns across 9 bases. The germline V gene encodes CDR1 SGHRS and CDR2 YFSETQ. There are 14 residues in the CDR3. The CDR3 is CASSRGGGTDTQYF. The CDR3 coding sequence is TGTGCCAGCAGTCGCGGGGGGGGCACAGATACGCAGTATTTT. The whole variable domain, filled in from reference TRBV5-1 and TRBJ2-3, reads KAGVTQTPRYLIKTRGQQVTLSCSPISGHRSVSWYQQTPGQGLQFLFEYFSETQRNKGNFPGRFSGRQFSNSRSEMNVSTLELGDSALYLCASSRGGGTDTQYFGPGTRLTVL.

For this clonotype: One junction end disagrees with the germline gene, perhaps due to a read error. V and J are TRBV13 and TRBJ1-2; TRBD1 is a possible D gene (5 bases). The CDR3 is made up of 13 amino acids. The germline gives CDR1 PRHDT, CDR2 FYEKMQ (reference sequence). The CDR3 region is CVSSKDKNYGYTF. CDR3 bases: TGTGTCAGCAGCAAGGACAAAAACTATGGCTACACCTTC.

This chain joins TRBV20-1 and TRBJ2-7; 7 nucleotides match TRBD1. Trimming cost V 6 bases and J 3 bases; bases outside gene matches: 14. The CDR3 is made up of 15 amino acids. CDR1 and CDR2 (germline): DFQATT, SNEGSKA (reference sequence). The chain's CDR3 is CSAKRVDRVGYEQYF. CDR3 DNA: TGCAGTGCCAAGAGGGTTGACAGGGTGGGCTACGAGCAGTACTTC.

The rearrangement joins TRBV7-2 to TRBJ2-1; 13 positions agree with TRBD2. Per germline, CDR1 SGHTA and CDR2 FQGNSA. With 6 bases clipped from V and 8 bases from J, the junction kept 10 bases outside the gene matches. This CDR3 has 16 residues. In DNA form, the CDR3 reads TGTGCCAGCAGACTAGCGGGAGGGTTCCGGGGCGATGAGCAGTTCTTC. The encoded protein is CASRLAGGFRGDEQFF.